The 30 T cell receptor beta chains in this list originate from one sample, sequenced in a study of blood T cell repertoires in COVID-19 (dated by TCRdb to 2020 to 2022). The library came from the immunoSEQ multiplex PCR assay. In TCRdb, the immuneACCESS table is reduced to in-frame sequences with V and J assigned. These tables do not hold every clone; where another copy was compared, an unresolved V gene accounts for under half, and the others remain unexplained. The sample yields fewer than 400,000 clones; 92% were counted once. The ten largest account for 15% to 20% of the sample. The sample consisted of PBMCs or T cells enriched from blood (not recorded which). These receptors came from a woman younger than 45 who had recovered from COVID-19.

This clone was counted a single time. This sequence joins TRBV28 and TRBJ1-1; D possibly corresponds to TRBD1 (5 bases). This CDR3 has 15 amino acids. Germline-derived CDR1 and CDR2 are MDHEN and SYDVKM. Trimming took 3 bases from V and 10 from J, leaving 21 bases between them. CDR3 nucleotides: TGTGCCAGCAGTTTGACTTCAGGGTTTTCCGTGAGAGCTTTCTTT. Encoded protein: CASSLTSGFSVRAFF.

The chain combines TRBV9 with TRBJ1-5, with TRBD1 matching 7 bases. V lost 3 bases and J lost 2; bases outside the gene matches: 2. Germline V gene data show CDR1 as SGDLS and CDR2 as YYNGEE. The CDR3 runs to 14 residues. In nucleotides, the CDR3 is TGTGCCAGCAGCGCAACAGGGGGCAATCAGCCCCAGCATTTT. It specifies CASSATGGNQPQHF.

With respect to this clone: Because it lacks the conserved phenylalanine or tryptophan at the end, this CDR3 is likely a read error. The limits of the CDR3 on the DNA are not certain, so only TCRdb's listed CDR3 is given. The rearrangement joins TRBV10-3 to TRBJ2-7; the D call of TRBD2 is as the table states it, not checked on the DNA. CDR1 is ENHRY, CDR2 SYGVKD, per germline. The length of the CDR3 is 13 amino acids, counting both ends. CDR3 sequence: CAISDRLAGALVS.

As regards this clone: Other DNA sequences in this sample translate to the same CDR3. The chain has TRBV7-9 and TRBJ2-3; D unclear. The CDR3 loop spans 12 amino acids. The V gene lost 4 bases and the J gene lost 2 bases, with 4 bases spanning the gap. Germline-derived CDR1 and CDR2 are SEHNR and FQNEAQ (reference sequence). CDR3 sequence: CASSSITDTQYF. DNA of the CDR3: TGTGCCAGCAGCTCCATCACAGATACGCAGTATTTT.

The DNA of the CDR3 is TGTGCCAGCAGCGGGACAGCTACTGTGGAGCAGTACTTC. It translates to CASSGTATVEQYF. The chain joins TRBV5-4 to TRBJ2-7, with TRBD1 matching over 7 bases. V shed 4 bases, J shed 7 bases, and the junction held 8 bases outside the gene matches. CDR3 size: 13 residues. Germline CDR1 and CDR2: SGHNT and YYREEE (reference sequence).

V usage is TRBV28 and J usage is TRBJ2-1, with a tentative D call TRBD2 (6 bases). The CDR3 spans 16 residues. Germline V gene data show CDR1 as MDHEN and CDR2 as SYDVKM. The germline V and J ends were trimmed by 3 bases and 4 bases, with 16 bases remaining between them. CDR3 DNA: TGTGCCAGCAGTTTTGGGAAAGGGAGGTTGTACAATGAGCAGTTCTTC. Translation gives CASSFGKGRLYNEQFF.

The chain combines TRBV28 with TRBJ1-2; the D gene is possibly TRBD1 (6 bases). Trimming left V 11 bases short and J 8 bases short, with 21 bases between. CDR1 and CDR2 from the germline V gene are MDHEN and SYDVKM. This CDR3 spans 13 amino acids. The CDR3 DNA reads TGTGCCGCCAATTCCCGGGGGGCTTGGGGCTACACCTTC. This codes for CAANSRGAWGYTF.

The chain employs TRBV3-1 (or the pseudogene TRBV3-2) and TRBJ2-7, with TRBD2 identical over 10 bases. The CDR3 is 16 residues long. Per the germline V gene, CDR1 is LGHDT and CDR2 is YNNKEL (reference sequence). V lost 1 base and J lost 0; bases outside the gene matches: 3. The CDR3 here is CASSQGLAGDSYEQYF. The CDR3 DNA is TGTGCCAGCAGCCAAGGACTAGCGGGCGACTCCTACGAGCAGTACTTC.

This clone is a singleton in its sample. CDR3 DNA: TGTGCCAGCAGCGCATTACCGAATGTTAGGGGGAATGAGCAGTTCTTC. This codes for CASSALPNVRGNEQFF. This chain uses TRBV2 with TRBJ2-1; maybe TRBD1 (6 bases). The V gene lost 6 bases and the J gene lost 7 bases, with 22 bases spanning the gap. The CDR3 is 16 residues long. Germline V lookup: CDR1 SNHLY, CDR2 FYNNEI.

The rearrangement links TRBV18 to TRBJ2-3; 10 bases map to TRBD2. The trim removed 2 bases at V and 2 bases at J, leaving 4 bases unmatched. Germline V lookup: CDR1 KGHSH, CDR2 LQKENI. The CDR3 spans 16 residues. In DNA form, the CDR3 reads TGTGCCAGCTCACCAACCCTAGCGGGGGACACAGATACGCAGTATTTT. It is translated as CASSPTLAGDTDTQYF.

The V and J genes are TRBV24-1 and TRBJ1-6, with no clear D. Trimming took 3 bases from V and 0 from J, leaving 17 bases between them. CDR3 length: 19 residues. Germline V CDR1 and CDR2: KGHDR, SFDVKD. Written as DNA, the CDR3 is TGTGCCACCAGTGATCGTACACCGAACTCTAGCTCCTATAATTCACCCCTCCACTTT. It encodes CATSDRTPNSSSYNSPLHF.

The V and J genes are TRBV9 and TRBJ1-3, with 7 nucleotides matching TRBD1. The CDR3 covers 15 residues. Germline V gene data show CDR1 as SGDLS and CDR2 as YYNGEE. V was pared by 4 bases and J by 3 bases, with 7 bases of the junction left unmatched. This CDR3 is CASSMEGAGGNTIYF. The CDR3 DNA reads as TGTGCCAGCAGCATGGAGGGGGCAGGTGGAAACACCATATATTTT.

The CDR3 bases are TGTGCCAGCAGCGTAGCTCCTAGCGGGGACAATGAGCAGTTCTTC. It encodes CASSVAPSGDNEQFF. The chain uses TRBV9 and TRBJ2-1; 9 nucleotides line up with TRBD2. With V trimmed by 0 bases and J by 5 bases, 3 bases remained unmatched. CDR1 SGDLS and CDR2 YYNGEE come from the germline V gene. The CDR3 contains 15 residues.

The chain employs TRBV5-6 and TRBJ2-7, with a tentative D call TRBD1 (5 bases). The CDR3 runs to 14 residues. In germline, CDR1 is SGHDT, CDR2 YYEEEE. Trimming cost V 2 bases and J 4 bases, with 13 bases left between them. The CDR3 loop reads CASSLGAVLYEQYF. CDR3 in DNA: TGTGCCAGCAGCTTAGGGGCAGTCCTATACGAGCAGTACTTC.

This sequence joins TRBV19 and TRBJ2-1; 9 nucleotides align to TRBD1. The V and J ends lost 8 bases and 7 bases, in that order; junction bases with no gene match: 6. Germline CDR1 LNHDA, CDR2 SQIVND (reference sequence). The CDR3 loop spans 13 amino acids. The CDR3 coding sequence is TGTGCCAGTGGGGACAGGGACATGAATGAGCAGTTCTTC. Protein sequence: CASGDRDMNEQFF. Supplemented by reference TRBV19 and TRBJ2-1, the full variable domain reads DGGITQSPKYLFRKEGQNVTLSCEQNLNHDAMYWYRQDPGQGLRLIYYSQIVNDFQKGDIAEGYSVSREKKESFPLTVTSAQKNPTAFYLCASGDRDMNEQFFGPGTRLTVL.

For this clone: Other DNA variants within this sample encode the same CDR3. This chain links TRBV28 with TRBJ1-6, with D hard to call. Trimming shortened V by 4 bases and J by 5 bases, and 6 bases separated the two germline ends. Germline CDR1 and CDR2: MDHEN and SYDVKM. This CDR3 is 13 amino acids long. CDR3 loop: CASSSGDNSPLHF. As DNA, the CDR3 is TGTGCCAGCAGTTCCGGGGATAATTCACCCCTCCACTTT.

This clone showed up just once. V usage is TRBV7-8 and J usage is TRBJ2-1, with TRBD2 matching over 9 bases. V dropped 5 bases and J dropped 3; count of bases not matched to a gene: 14. The CDR3 totals 18 residues. Germline V gene lookup returns CDR1 SGHVS and CDR2 FQNEAQ. The chain's CDR3 is CASSDTASGIGVYNEQFF. CDR3 coding DNA: TGTGCCAGCAGCGATACCGCTAGCGGGATAGGGGTCTACAATGAGCAGTTCTTC.

This chain joins TRBV7-6 and TRBJ1-3, with D tentatively TRBD1 (5 bases). In germline, CDR1 is SGHVS, CDR2 FNYEAQ. The CDR3 consists of 17 residues. The germline V and J ends were trimmed by 1 base and 0 bases, with 13 bases remaining between them. CDR3 loop: CASSLVAGLLSGNTIYF. In nucleotides, the CDR3 is TGTGCCAGCAGCTTAGTTGCAGGGCTACTCTCTGGAAACACCATATATTTT.

The chain employs TRBV10-3 and TRBJ2-1; 10 bases fit TRBD2. This CDR3 has 13 amino acids. Per germline, CDR1 ENHRY and CDR2 SYGVKD. Trimming took 9 bases from V and 4 from J; bases not matched to a gene: 3. CDR3 region: CAIAGGSYNEQFF. The CDR3 DNA reads TGTGCCATAGCGGGGGGGTCTTACAATGAGCAGTTCTTC.

This chain links TRBV10-3 with TRBJ2-7; 9 bases map to TRBD1. The V gene end was trimmed by 10 bases and the J gene end by 6 bases; junction bases not matched to a gene: 7. Germline V lookup: CDR1 ENHRY, CDR2 SYGVKD. The CDR3 loop spans 12 amino acids. CDR3 region: CATGTTGGEQYF. The CDR3 bases are TGTGCCACCGGAACGACAGGGGGCGAGCAGTACTTC.

The rearrangement uses TRBV12-3 or TRBV12-4 and TRBJ2-7; D is unresolved. This CDR3 region has 11 residues. The V end lost 1 base, the J end lost 6 bases, and 4 bases lay between the germline ends. The CDR3 nucleotides read TGTGCCAGCAGTTTAGGTCTCGAGCAGTACTTC. This translates into CASSLGLEQYF.

This clone was counted between two and nine times. This specimen includes other DNA sequences encoding the same CDR3. The V gene is TRBV5-1, the J gene TRBJ1-1, with a tentative D call TRBD1 (6 bases). The V end was cut by 2 bases, the J end by 1 base, with 6 bases between. The CDR3 sequence is 13 residues long. Germline assignment: CDR1 SGHRS and CDR2 YFSETQ. CDR3 sequence: CASSLGGNTEAFF. As DNA, the CDR3 is TGCGCCAGCAGCTTAGGGGGGAACACTGAAGCTTTCTTT. Using reference TRBV5-1 and TRBJ1-1 for the parts outside the CDR3, the full variable domain is KAGVTQTPRYLIKTRGQQVTLSCSPISGHRSVSWYQQTPGQGLQFLFEYFSETQRNKGNFPGRFSGRQFSNSRSEMNVSTLELGDSALYLCASSLGGNTEAFFGQGTRLTVV.

On this clone itself: Distinct nucleotide sequences in the sample also encode this CDR3. The rearrangement links TRBV12-5 to TRBJ2-1, with TRBD2 matching 12 bases. V shed 0 bases, J shed 9 bases, and the junction held 6 bases outside the gene matches. The germline CDR1 and CDR2 sequences are LGHNT and FRNRAP. This CDR3 is built from 16 residues. The CDR3 sequence is CASGLVLAGGPSEQFF. The CDR3, as DNA: TGTGCTAGTGGTTTGGTCCTAGCGGGAGGGCCTAGTGAGCAGTTCTTC.

The rearrangement links TRBV20-1 to TRBJ1-6, with TRBD1 matching 8 bases. The V segment lost 3 bases and the J segment 0 bases; nucleotides outside the gene matches: 4. CDR3 length: 16 amino acids. Germline V gives CDR1 DFQATT, CDR2 SNEGSKA (reference sequence). The CDR3 loop is CSASGQGSSYNSPLHF. CDR3 bases: TGCAGTGCTAGTGGACAGGGCAGCTCCTATAATTCACCCCTCCACTTT.

This clone was picked up one time. The chain couples TRBV7-3 to TRBJ2-1, with D perhaps TRBD1 (5 bases). From germline, CDR1 is SGHTA and CDR2 FQGTGA. Trimming left V 0 bases short and J 5 bases short, with 11 bases between. CDR3 length equals 15 residues. The chain's CDR3 is CASSLTQDINNEQFF. Written as DNA, the CDR3 is TGTGCCAGCAGCTTAACGCAGGACATTAACAATGAGCAGTTCTTC.

V gene TRBV5-1 combines with J gene TRBJ1-1; 8 positions match TRBD1. J lost 5 bases, V lost 2 bases, and 5 bases had no gene match. The CDR3 is 14 amino acids. CDR1 SGHRS and CDR2 YFSETQ come from the germline V gene. CDR3 DNA: TGCGCCAGCAGCTTAATGCAGGGGGCTACTGAAGCTTTCTTT. Amino acid sequence: CASSLMQGATEAFF.

The chain uses TRBV19 and TRBJ2-3; D unclear. The CDR3 has 17 amino acids. Germline loops: CDR1 LNHDA, CDR2 SQIVND (reference sequence). V was cut by 3 bases and J by 5 bases, with 21 bases left in between. CDR3: CASSIIIGESQGDTQYF. The CDR3 nucleotides are TGTGCCAGTAGTATTATCATCGGAGAGAGTCAAGGAGATACGCAGTATTTT.

CDR3 residues: CASSGQLFTEAFF. CDR3 coding DNA: TGTGCCAGCAGTGGCCAGTTGTTCACTGAAGCTTTCTTT. The genes are TRBV28 and TRBJ1-1; D is ambiguous. The V and J ends lost 5 bases and 4 bases respectively, with 11 bases between them. Germline CDR1 is MDHEN and CDR2 is SYDVKM. The CDR3 runs 13 residues.

This chain connects TRBV6-5 to TRBJ1-5; tentative D call: TRBD1 (6 bases). V was pared by 7 bases and J by 0 bases, with 13 bases between. Per the germline V gene, CDR1 is MNHEY and CDR2 is SVGAGI. The CDR3 covers 15 residues. The CDR3, as DNA: TGTGCCAGCAATAGGGACATCCATAGCAATCAGCCCCAGCATTTT. Its protein is CASNRDIHSNQPQHF.

This rearrangement joins TRBV3-1 (or the pseudogene TRBV3-2) to TRBJ1-3; D possibly corresponds to TRBD1 (5 bases). The CDR3 consists of 12 residues. From germline, CDR1 is LGHDT and CDR2 YNNKEL (reference sequence). Trimming took off 4 bases at V and 7 bases at J, with 8 bases between the two ends. The CDR3 DNA sequence: TGTGCCAGCAGCCGGGGGGGGAACACCATATATTTT. Its protein is CASSRGGNTIYF.